Below are 9 T cell receptor beta chains sequenced from a single sample in a study of blood T cell repertoires in COVID-19. Some clones are missing from TCRdb's copy, which holds only in-frame ones; the method was immunoSEQ multiplex PCR. The table shows some 90,000 clones, with almost 90% occurring only once. The sample consisted of peripheral blood. The receptors were sampled from an elderly woman with active or convalescent COVID-19.

This clone has a single count. The V gene is TRBV30, the J gene TRBJ1-2, with D possibly TRBD1 on 5 matching bases. In germline, CDR1 is GTSNPN, CDR2 SVGIG (reference sequence). The CDR3 is 10 residues long. The ends were cut back, 7 bases at V and 7 bases at J, with 10 bases in the middle. The CDR3 reads CASAGVGYTF. DNA of the CDR3: TGTGCCTCCGCGGGGGTTGGCTACACCTTC.

The chain is built from TRBV6-4 and TRBJ2-5; TRBD1 aligns across 10 bases. The V segment lost 5 bases and the J segment 5 bases; nucleotides outside the gene matches: 8. The CDR3 has 15 residues. Germline CDR1 is MRHNA and CDR2 is SNTAGT. CDR3 DNA sequence: TGTGCCAGCAGTCGCTTTGGGACAGGGGACGAGACCCAGTACTTC. It specifies CASSRFGTGDETQYF.

The chain recombines TRBV15 with TRBJ2-2, with D possibly being TRBD1 (6 bases). This CDR3 has 16 residues. Trimming pared 3 bases from V and 3 bases from J, leaving 14 bases between. Germline loops: CDR1 LNHNV, CDR2 YYDKDF (reference sequence). In nucleotides, the CDR3 is TGTGCCACCAGCAGGGACCGGGACACCCACACCGGGGAGCTGTTTTTT. It codes for CATSRDRDTHTGELFF.

This chain uses TRBV30 with TRBJ1-1, with 7 positions matching TRBD1. The germline V gene has CDR1 GTSNPN and CDR2 SVGIG (reference sequence). Unmatched junction bases numbered 1, after V lost 0 bases and J lost 6 bases. The CDR3 contains 12 residues. CDR3 sequence reads: CAWSVGGSEAFF. The DNA of the CDR3 is TGTGCCTGGAGTGTAGGGGGCTCTGAAGCTTTCTTT.

V is TRBV10-1 and J is TRBJ2-3; 9 positions agree with TRBD1. After removal of 5 bases from V and 1 base from J, the junction contained 4 bases not matched to a gene. The CDR3 length is 15 residues. In germline, CDR1 is WNHNN, CDR2 SYGVQD (reference sequence). The CDR3 DNA is TGCGCCAGCAGTCCGGGACAGGGAGGCACAGATACGCAGTATTTT. The encoded protein is CASSPGQGGTDTQYF.

The chain recombines TRBV4-3 with TRBJ2-7; 9 nucleotides match TRBD1. With V trimmed by 0 bases and J by 3 bases, 12 bases remained unmatched. The CDR3 extends over 18 amino acids. CDR1 is LGHNA and CDR2 is YSLEER in the germline V gene. CDR3 sequence reads: CASSQDKNPGTGFYEQYF. The CDR3 DNA is TGCGCCAGCAGCCAAGATAAGAACCCCGGGACAGGGTTCTACGAGCAGTACTTC.

This chain connects TRBV10-2 to TRBJ1-2; no clear D. CDR3 size: 13 residues. Per the germline V gene, CDR1 is WSHSY and CDR2 is SAAADI. The V end lost 2 bases, the J end lost 7 bases, and 11 bases lay between the germline ends. The CDR3 nucleotides are TGCGCCAGCAGTGAGGCGAGAACCGGTGGCTACACCTTC. Encoded protein: CASSEARTGGYTF.

The chain combines TRBV6-6 with TRBJ1-5; maybe TRBD1 (6 bases). Germline values: CDR1 MNHNY, CDR2 SVGAGI (reference sequence). V shed 4 bases and J shed 2 bases, with 12 bases lying between them. This CDR3 has 15 amino acids. The CDR3 spells CASSLKSGGNQPQHF. The CDR3 region has the DNA TGTGCCAGCAGTTTGAAGTCAGGGGGCAATCAGCCCCAGCATTTT.

The rearrangement links TRBV7-2 to TRBJ2-2; 10 nucleotides line up with TRBD1. Losses at the gene ends were 5 bases for V and 5 bases for J; bases not matched to a gene: 14. This CDR3 comprises 18 residues. Germline assignment: CDR1 SGHTA and CDR2 FQGNSA. The CDR3 protein is CASSPRGQGSVTTGELFF. CDR3 DNA sequence: TGTGCCAGCAGCCCCCGGGGACAGGGGTCCGTAACTACCGGGGAGCTGTTTTTT.